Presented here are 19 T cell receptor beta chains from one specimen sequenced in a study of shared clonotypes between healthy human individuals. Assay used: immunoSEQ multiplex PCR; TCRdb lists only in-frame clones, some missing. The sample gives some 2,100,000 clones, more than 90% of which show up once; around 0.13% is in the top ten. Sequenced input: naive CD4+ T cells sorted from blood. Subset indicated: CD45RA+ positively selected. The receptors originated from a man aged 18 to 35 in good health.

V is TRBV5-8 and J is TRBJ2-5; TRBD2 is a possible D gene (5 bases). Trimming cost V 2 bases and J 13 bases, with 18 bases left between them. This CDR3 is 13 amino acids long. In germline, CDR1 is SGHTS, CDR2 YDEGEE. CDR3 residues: CASSLGVEGHRYF. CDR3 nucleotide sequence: TGTGCCAGCAGCTTAGGAGTCGAGGGTCACCGGTACTTC.

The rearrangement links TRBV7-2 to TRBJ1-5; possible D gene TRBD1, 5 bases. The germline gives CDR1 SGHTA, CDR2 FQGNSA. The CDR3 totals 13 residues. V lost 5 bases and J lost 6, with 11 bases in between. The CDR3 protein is CASSRREGQPQHF. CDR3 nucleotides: TGTGCCAGCAGCCGCAGGGAAGGTCAGCCCCAGCATTTT.

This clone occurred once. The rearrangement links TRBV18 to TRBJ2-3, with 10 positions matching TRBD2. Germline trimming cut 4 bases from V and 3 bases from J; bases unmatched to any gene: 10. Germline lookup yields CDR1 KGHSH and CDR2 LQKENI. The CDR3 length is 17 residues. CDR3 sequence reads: CASSLFERGGRTDTQYF. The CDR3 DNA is TGTGCCAGCTCACTTTTTGAGCGGGGGGGCCGGACAGATACGCAGTATTTT.

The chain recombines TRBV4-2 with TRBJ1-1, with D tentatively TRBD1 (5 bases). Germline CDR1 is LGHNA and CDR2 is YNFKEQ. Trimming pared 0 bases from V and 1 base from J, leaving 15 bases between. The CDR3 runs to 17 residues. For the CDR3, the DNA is TGTGCCAGCAGCCAAGAACCCCCTAGGGGTTGGAACACTGAAGCTTTCTTT. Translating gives CASSQEPPRGWNTEAFF.

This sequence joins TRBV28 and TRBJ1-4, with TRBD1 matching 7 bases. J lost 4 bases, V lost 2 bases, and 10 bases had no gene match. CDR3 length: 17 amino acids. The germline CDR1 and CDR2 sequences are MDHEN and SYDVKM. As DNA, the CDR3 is TGTGCCAGCAGTTTAAGCCGAAACAGGGGCCATAATGAAAAACTGTTTTTT. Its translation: CASSLSRNRGHNEKLFF.

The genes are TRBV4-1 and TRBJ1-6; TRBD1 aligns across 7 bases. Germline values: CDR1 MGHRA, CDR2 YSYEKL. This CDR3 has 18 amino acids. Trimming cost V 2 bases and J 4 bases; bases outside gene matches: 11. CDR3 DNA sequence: TGCGCCAGCAGCCAATGGGCTGGTTGGGACAGATATAATTCACCCCTCCACTTT. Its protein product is CASSQWAGWDRYNSPLHF.

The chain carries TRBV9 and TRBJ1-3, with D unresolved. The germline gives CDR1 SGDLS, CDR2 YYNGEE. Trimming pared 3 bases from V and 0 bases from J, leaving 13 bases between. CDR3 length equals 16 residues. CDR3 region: CASSEAPGNSGNTIYF. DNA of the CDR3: TGTGCCAGCAGCGAAGCTCCGGGGAACTCTGGAAACACCATATATTTT.

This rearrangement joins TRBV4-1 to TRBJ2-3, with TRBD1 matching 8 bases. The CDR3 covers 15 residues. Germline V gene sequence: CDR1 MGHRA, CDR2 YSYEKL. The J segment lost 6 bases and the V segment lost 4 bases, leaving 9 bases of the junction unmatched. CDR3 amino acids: CASSPRDRKEDTQYF. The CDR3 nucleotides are TGCGCCAGCAGCCCTCGGGACAGGAAGGAGGATACGCAGTATTTT.

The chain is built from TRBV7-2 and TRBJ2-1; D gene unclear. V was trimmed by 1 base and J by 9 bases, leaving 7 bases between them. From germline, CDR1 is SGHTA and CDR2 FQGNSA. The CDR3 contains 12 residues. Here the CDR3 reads CASSLVFGEQFF. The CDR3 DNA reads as TGTGCCAGCAGCTTAGTGTTTGGTGAGCAGTTCTTC.

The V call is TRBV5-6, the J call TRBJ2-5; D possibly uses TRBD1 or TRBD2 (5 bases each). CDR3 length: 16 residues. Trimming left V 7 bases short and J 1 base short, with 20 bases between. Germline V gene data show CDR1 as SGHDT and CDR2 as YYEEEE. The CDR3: CASQGPPSIGQETQYF. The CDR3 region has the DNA TGTGCCAGCCAGGGACCCCCTAGCATCGGCCAAGAGACCCAGTACTTC.

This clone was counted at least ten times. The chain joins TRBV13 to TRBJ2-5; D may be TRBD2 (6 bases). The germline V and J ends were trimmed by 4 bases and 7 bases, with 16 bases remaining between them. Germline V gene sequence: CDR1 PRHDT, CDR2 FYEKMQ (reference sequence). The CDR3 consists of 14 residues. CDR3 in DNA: TGTGCCAGCAGCTCCCCTAGCGTCACGGGGACCCAGTACTTC. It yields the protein CASSSPSVTGTQYF.

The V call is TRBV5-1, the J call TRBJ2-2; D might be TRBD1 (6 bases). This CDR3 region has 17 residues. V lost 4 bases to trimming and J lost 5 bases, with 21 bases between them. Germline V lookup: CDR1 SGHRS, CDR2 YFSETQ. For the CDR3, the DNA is TGCGCCAGCAGCCCCACCGGGACATCTACAAGGACCGGGGAGCTGTTTTTT. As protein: CASSPTGTSTRTGELFF. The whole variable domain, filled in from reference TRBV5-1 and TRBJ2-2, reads KAGVTQTPRYLIKTRGQQVTLSCSPISGHRSVSWYQQTPGQGLQFLFEYFSETQRNKGNFPGRFSGRQFSNSRSEMNVSTLELGDSALYLCASSPTGTSTRTGELFFGEGSRLTVL.

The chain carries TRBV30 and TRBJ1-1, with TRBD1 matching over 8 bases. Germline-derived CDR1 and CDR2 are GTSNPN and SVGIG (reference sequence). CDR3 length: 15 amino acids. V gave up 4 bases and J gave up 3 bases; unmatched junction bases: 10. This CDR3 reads CAWIRSSRGHTEAFF. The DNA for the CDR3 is TGTGCCTGGATTCGCTCTAGCAGGGGGCACACTGAAGCTTTCTTT.

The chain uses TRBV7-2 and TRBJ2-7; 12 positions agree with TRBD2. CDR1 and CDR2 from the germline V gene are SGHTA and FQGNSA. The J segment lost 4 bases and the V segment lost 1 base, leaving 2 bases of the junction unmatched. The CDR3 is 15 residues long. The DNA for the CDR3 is TGTGCCAGCAGCTTAGGAGGGACTAGCGGGTACGAGCAGTACTTC. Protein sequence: CASSLGGTSGYEQYF.

This CDR3 reads CASSFPPGQGNTEAFF. The DNA of the CDR3 is TGTGCCAGCAGTTTTCCACCGGGACAGGGGAACACTGAAGCTTTCTTT. V and J are TRBV6-5 and TRBJ1-1; TRBD1 matches 9 bases. This CDR3 spans 16 amino acids. J was trimmed by 1 base and V by 4 bases; bases with no gene match: 7. The germline gives CDR1 MNHEY, CDR2 SVGAGI.

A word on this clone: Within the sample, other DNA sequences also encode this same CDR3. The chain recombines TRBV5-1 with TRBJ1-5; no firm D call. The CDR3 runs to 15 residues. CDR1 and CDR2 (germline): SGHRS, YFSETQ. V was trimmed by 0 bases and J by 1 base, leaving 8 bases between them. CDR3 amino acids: CASSLEGISNQPQHF. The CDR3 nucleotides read TGCGCCAGCAGCTTGGAAGGCATAAGCAATCAGCCCCAGCATTTT.

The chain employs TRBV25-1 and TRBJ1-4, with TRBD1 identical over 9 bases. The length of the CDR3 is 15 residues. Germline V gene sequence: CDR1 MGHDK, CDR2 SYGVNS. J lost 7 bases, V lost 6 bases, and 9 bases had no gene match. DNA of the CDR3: TGTGCCAGCAGCTTACCGGGACAGGGTAGTGAAAAACTGTTTTTT. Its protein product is CASSLPGQGSEKLFF.

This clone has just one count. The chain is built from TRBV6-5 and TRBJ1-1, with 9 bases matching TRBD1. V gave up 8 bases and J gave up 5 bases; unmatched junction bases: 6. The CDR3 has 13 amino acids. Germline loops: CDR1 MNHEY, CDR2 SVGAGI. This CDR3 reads CASRGTGTTEAFF. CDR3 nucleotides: TGTGCCAGCCGCGGGACAGGGACGACTGAAGCTTTCTTT.

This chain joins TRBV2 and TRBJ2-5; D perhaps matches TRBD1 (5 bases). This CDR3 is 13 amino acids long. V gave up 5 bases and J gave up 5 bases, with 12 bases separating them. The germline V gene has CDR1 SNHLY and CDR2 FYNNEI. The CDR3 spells CASSWTSGETQYF. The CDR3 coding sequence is TGTGCCAGCAGTTGGACATCAGGGGAGACCCAGTACTTC.